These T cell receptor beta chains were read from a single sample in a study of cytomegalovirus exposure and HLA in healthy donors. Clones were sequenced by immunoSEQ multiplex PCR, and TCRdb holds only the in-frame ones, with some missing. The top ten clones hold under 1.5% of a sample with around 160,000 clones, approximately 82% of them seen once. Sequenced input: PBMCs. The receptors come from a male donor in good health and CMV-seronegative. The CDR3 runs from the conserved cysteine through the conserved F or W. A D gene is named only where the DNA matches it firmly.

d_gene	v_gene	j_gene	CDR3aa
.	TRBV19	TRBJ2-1	CASSMGRSSYNEQFF
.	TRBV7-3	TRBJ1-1	CASSPTLIEAFF
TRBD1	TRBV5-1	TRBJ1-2	CASSFINGGQGDSYTF
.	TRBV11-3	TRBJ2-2	CASSRVTVNTGELFF
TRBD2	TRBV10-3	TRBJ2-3	CAISEPSGRSTDTQYF
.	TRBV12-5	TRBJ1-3	CASGFAGAGNTIYF
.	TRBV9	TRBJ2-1	CASSGRTGTYNEQFF
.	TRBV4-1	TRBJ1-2	CASSQGEGRGYTF
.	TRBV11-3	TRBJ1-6	CASSLALSSYRANSPLHF
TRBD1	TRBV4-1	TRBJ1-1	CASSPHGQGAFTEAFF
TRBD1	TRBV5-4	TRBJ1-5	CASSLEGAGQPQHF
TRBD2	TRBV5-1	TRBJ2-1	CLRGTGTPGTSGSVTYNEQFF
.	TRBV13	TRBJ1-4	CASSRDRRPNEKLFF
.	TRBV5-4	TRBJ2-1	CASSPGNNGQFF
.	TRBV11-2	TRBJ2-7	CASSLEGLYEQYF
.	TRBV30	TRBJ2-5	CAWSARGSETQYF
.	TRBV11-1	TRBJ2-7	CASSLEGQGYTKSYEQYF
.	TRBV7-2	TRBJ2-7	CASSLVGSSYEQYF
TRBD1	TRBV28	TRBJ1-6	CASSLTGTGTSNSPLHF
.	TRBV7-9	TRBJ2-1	CASSLASFSYNEQFF
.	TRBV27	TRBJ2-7	CASTSETYEQYF
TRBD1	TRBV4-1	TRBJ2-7	CASSQGQGANYEQYF
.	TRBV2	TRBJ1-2	CASSAGLAYGYTF
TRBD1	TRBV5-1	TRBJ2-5	CASSRTGGMETQYF
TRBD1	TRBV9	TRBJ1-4	CASSVGTGQTTNEKLFF
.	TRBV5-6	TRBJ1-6	CASSGRGRGNSPLHF
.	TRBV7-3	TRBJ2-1	CASSLDLGLEQFF
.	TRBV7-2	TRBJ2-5	CASSPRLRGAETQYF